This TCR beta chain was recovered during a study of T cells expressing NK-cell markers. The length of the CDR3 is 16 residues. Germline V gives CDR1 SEHNR, CDR2 FQNEAQ (reference sequence). Study outcomes and limitations: The dominant NKG2C+ clonotypes represented roughly 1.0-7.5% of CD8+ T cells in five or six donors.

TCRdb re-called the 5' RACE reads; every CDR3 protein appears as one record, without DNA. The sample table sets out about 390,000 distinct CDR3 sequences. Points on this clonotype: What it recognizes is unknown.

Material: blood T cells: a sorted CD56 or NKG2C T cell subset, CD4+ or CD8+ T cells, or bulk PBMC T cells (not recorded which). This clonotype was obtained from a woman aged 45 to 65 in good health. This chain joins TRBV7-9 and TRBJ2-2; without DNA, the TCRdb call of TRBD2 cannot be checked. CDR3 sequence reads: CASSLIGRMDTGELFF. The full variable domain, in which reference TRBV7-9 and TRBJ2-2 provide the parts outside the CDR3, is DTGVSQNPRHKITKRGQNVTFRCDPISEHNRLYWYRQTLGQGPEFLTYFQNEAQLEKSRLLSDRFSAERPKGSFSTLEIQRTEQGDSAMYLCASSLIGRMDTGELFFGEGSRLTVL.